Shown below are 31 T cell receptor beta chains from a single sample sequenced in a study of blood T cell repertoires in COVID-19. Sequencing used immunoSEQ multiplex PCR; TCRdb keeps in-frame clones, though not all of them. The profile shows around 78,000 clones, around nine tenths of them singletons. The sample comprised PBMCs or T cells enriched from blood (not recorded which). All receptors come from a woman between 45 and 60 years old with acute COVID-19.

This chain uses TRBV3-1 (or the pseudogene TRBV3-2) with TRBJ2-7; 9 bases agree with TRBD2. Germline V CDR1 and CDR2: LGHDT, YNNKEL (reference sequence). The CDR3 is 15 amino acids. V shed 3 bases, J shed 5 bases, and the junction held 8 bases outside the gene matches. The DNA of the CDR3 is TGTGCCAGCAGCCAGGACCCTAGCGGGACCAACGAGCAGTACTTC. This sequence encodes CASSQDPSGTNEQYF.

The chain has TRBV5-1 and TRBJ2-7, with 7 bases identical to TRBD1. Germline CDR1 SGHRS, CDR2 YFSETQ. The CDR3 has 15 amino acids. With 4 bases clipped from V and 3 bases from J, the junction kept 10 bases outside the gene matches. Written as DNA, the CDR3 is TGCGCCAGCAGCGTAGCCCCACAGGGGTACTACGAGCAGTACTTC. It is translated as CASSVAPQGYYEQYF.

V is TRBV5-1 and J is TRBJ2-7, with a possible D match to TRBD1 (8 bases). The CDR3 has 14 amino acids. Trimming took off 2 bases at V and 3 bases at J, with 12 bases between the two ends. Germline V gives CDR1 SGHRS, CDR2 YFSETQ. The CDR3, as DNA: TGCGCCAGCAGCTTACAGGGGGGGAACTACGAGCAGTACTTC. It specifies CASSLQGGNYEQYF.

V is TRBV3-1 (or the pseudogene TRBV3-2) and J is TRBJ1-2; 7 nucleotides align to TRBD1. Germline V gives CDR1 LGHDT, CDR2 YNNKEL (reference sequence). Unmatched junction bases numbered 8, after V lost 4 bases and J lost 6 bases. This CDR3 region has 14 residues. The CDR3 DNA reads as TGTGCCAGCAGCCTAATCGGACAGGCAGATGGCTACACCTTC. Translated, it gives CASSLIGQADGYTF.

This chain links TRBV27 with TRBJ2-7; tentatively, D is TRBD1 (6 bases). Trimming took off 3 bases at V and 3 bases at J, with 12 bases between the two ends. The CDR3 spans 14 residues. CDR1 and CDR2 (germline): MNHEY, SMNVEV (reference sequence). The CDR3 DNA is TGTGCCAGCAGTTTTTCGGGGACATTCTACGAGCAGTACTTC. Translating gives CASSFSGTFYEQYF.

The chain combines TRBV5-6 with TRBJ2-7; tentative D call: TRBD2 (6 bases). V was shortened by 1 base and J by 1 base, with 9 bases between the two germline ends. The CDR3 is made up of 14 amino acids. CDR1 SGHDT and CDR2 YYEEEE come from the germline V gene. The CDR3 nucleotides are TGTGCCAGCAGCTTGTACGGACTATCCTACGAGCAGTACTTC. Translating it yields CASSLYGLSYEQYF.

V is TRBV3-1 (or the pseudogene TRBV3-2) and J is TRBJ2-7; 7 bases are a match to TRBD1. The J segment lost 6 bases and the V segment lost 4 bases, leaving 6 bases of the junction unmatched. Germline CDR1 is LGHDT and CDR2 is YNNKEL (reference sequence). The CDR3 is made up of 13 amino acids. The CDR3 protein is CASSLPRTGEQYF. The CDR3 DNA reads as TGTGCCAGCAGCCTTCCCAGGACAGGCGAGCAGTACTTC.

The genes are TRBV30 and TRBJ2-1; D unclear. CDR3 length: 13 amino acids. Germline assignment: CDR1 GTSNPN and CDR2 SVGIG (reference sequence). V dropped 0 bases and J dropped 7 bases, with 10 bases sitting between them. In DNA form, the CDR3 reads TGTGCCTGGAGTGTTTCGATTAGAAATGAGCAGTTCTTC. Its protein is CAWSVSIRNEQFF.

J is TRBJ2-7 and V is TRBV7-6; 10 bases agree with TRBD1. Germline CDR1 and CDR2: SGHVS and FNYEAQ. CDR3 size: 14 residues. V trimming: 4 bases; J trimming: 4 bases; junction bases outside the gene matches: 4. The CDR3 DNA reads as TGTGCCAGCAGCTCAGGGGACAGGGGTTACGAGCAGTACTTC. This gives the protein CASSSGDRGYEQYF.

The J gene is TRBJ2-5, the V gene TRBV5-1; D unclear. CDR3 length: 14 residues. Germline CDR1 reads SGHRS; CDR2 reads YFSETQ. Deletions cut 2 bases from V and 0 bases from J, with 8 bases between. For the CDR3, the DNA is TGCGCCAGCAGCTTTGGAGCTTACCAAGAGACCCAGTACTTC. Translating gives CASSFGAYQETQYF.

The chain joins TRBV7-9 to TRBJ1-1, with D possibly matching TRBD1 (5 bases). This CDR3 has 14 amino acids. The V gene's germline CDR1 is SEHNR and CDR2 FQNEAQ (reference sequence). V was pared by 5 bases and J by 3 bases, with 13 bases between. The CDR3 here is CASSPPGGDTEAFF. In DNA, the CDR3 is TGTGCCAGCAGCCCTCCTGGAGGGGACACTGAAGCTTTCTTT.

V and J are TRBV30 and TRBJ2-1, with a tentative D call TRBD2 (5 bases). V was pared by 3 bases and J by 6 bases, with 15 bases between. There are 14 residues in the CDR3. Germline CDR1 and CDR2: GTSNPN and SVGIG (reference sequence). The CDR3 loop is CAWSRTLQSNEQFF. CDR3 sequence (DNA): TGTGCCTGGAGCCGGACTCTTCAGTCCAATGAGCAGTTCTTC.

This clone was seen just once. This chain links TRBV7-2 with TRBJ2-1; 7 nucleotides match TRBD2. CDR1 is SGHTA, CDR2 FQGNSA, per germline. Trimming at V came to 2 bases and at J to 0 bases, leaving 4 bases not matched to a gene. CDR3 length: 16 residues. CDR3 region: CASSLLGGSSYNEQFF. Written as DNA, the CDR3 is TGTGCCAGCAGCTTATTGGGCGGGAGCTCCTACAATGAGCAGTTCTTC.

The rearrangement uses TRBV6-5 and TRBJ1-2, with D unresolved. This CDR3 is 12 amino acids long. The germline gives CDR1 MNHEY, CDR2 SVGAGI. V lost 6 bases, J lost 6 bases, and 11 bases lay in between. CDR3 sequence: CASSPSRNGYTF. The CDR3 coding sequence is TGTGCCAGCAGCCCCTCCAGGAATGGCTACACCTTC.

This chain uses TRBV3-1 (or the pseudogene TRBV3-2) with TRBJ1-1; 7 bases are shared with TRBD1. V dropped 4 bases and J dropped 11; count of bases not matched to a gene: 10. Germline V gene sequence: CDR1 LGHDT, CDR2 YNNKEL (reference sequence). This CDR3 is 13 amino acids long. CDR3 nucleotides: TGTGCCAGCAGCCCCCGGTCCGAGGGGGCTGCTTTCTTT. Protein: CASSPRSEGAAFF.

The rearrangement uses TRBV5-1 and TRBJ2-7, with D perhaps matching TRBD2 (5 bases). This CDR3 has 17 residues. Germline V gene lookup returns CDR1 SGHRS and CDR2 YFSETQ. The ends were cut back, 0 bases at V and 4 bases at J, with 20 bases in the middle. The CDR3 region has the DNA TGCGCCAGCAGCTTGGCTCTAGCTGCGTTCGAACGGTACGAGCAGTACTTC. It is translated as CASSLALAAFERYEQYF.

This chain connects TRBV25-1 to TRBJ2-2; 9 bases are shared with TRBD2. CDR3 length equals 17 residues. CDR1 and CDR2 from the germline V gene are MGHDK and SYGVNS. The V gene end was trimmed by 7 bases and the J gene end by 6 bases; junction bases not matched to a gene: 15. CDR3 in amino acids: CASTLDPGLATPGELFF. DNA for the CDR3: TGTGCCAGCACCCTAGACCCGGGACTAGCAACCCCCGGGGAGCTGTTTTTT. Full variable domain (remainder filled in from reference TRBV25-1 and TRBJ2-2): EADIYQTPRYLVIGTGKKITLECSQTMGHDKMYWYQQDPGMELHLIHYSYGVNSTEKGDLSSESTVSRIRTEHFPLTLESARPSHTSQYLCASTLDPGLATPGELFFGEGSRLTVL.

The chain uses TRBV27 and TRBJ1-2; a weak D match, TRBD1 (6 bases). Germline V gene sequence: CDR1 MNHEY, CDR2 SMNVEV (reference sequence). The CDR3 runs to 13 residues. V lost 3 bases and J 8 bases, leaving 13 bases between the germline ends. The CDR3 DNA follows: TGTGCCAGCAGTTTGGGTTGGGACACCGGCTACACCTTC. It translates to CASSLGWDTGYTF.

The DNA of the CDR3 is TGTGCCAGCAGCGTACCGGGACAGGGGGAAAAACTGTTTTTT. Translated, it gives CASSVPGQGEKLFF. The genes are TRBV7-9 and TRBJ1-4; 10 bases are shared with TRBD1. The germline V gene has CDR1 SEHNR and CDR2 FQNEAQ (reference sequence). This CDR3 is 14 amino acids long. The J segment lost 8 bases and the V segment lost 5 bases, leaving 5 bases of the junction unmatched.

This chain uses TRBV3-1 (or the pseudogene TRBV3-2) with TRBJ1-3; possibly TRBD1 for D (5 bases). Germline loops: CDR1 LGHDT, CDR2 YNNKEL (reference sequence). The CDR3 covers 16 residues. Trimming cost V 4 bases and J 0 bases, with 13 bases left between them. CDR3 sequence: CASSRGRGGSGNTIYF. CDR3 bases: TGTGCCAGCAGCCGGGGGAGGGGAGGCTCTGGAAACACCATATATTTT.

The J gene is TRBJ1-1, the V gene TRBV30; D possibly corresponds to TRBD1 (5 bases). Trimming took 1 base from V and 8 from J, leaving 20 bases between them. CDR1 GTSNPN and CDR2 SVGIG come from the germline V gene (reference sequence). The CDR3 has 15 residues. The chain's CDR3 is CAWSAGDRKGVEAFF. The CDR3 coding sequence is TGTGCCTGGAGTGCCGGAGACAGAAAGGGTGTGGAAGCTTTCTTT.

V usage is TRBV5-1 and J usage is TRBJ1-2, with 7 bases lining up with TRBD1. Unmatched junction bases numbered 4, after V lost 0 bases and J lost 2 bases. The CDR3 covers 15 residues. The germline CDR1 and CDR2 sequences are SGHRS and YFSETQ. CDR3 sequence: CASSLGGTENYGYTF. In DNA form, the CDR3 reads TGCGCCAGCAGCTTGGGTGGGACAGAAAACTATGGCTACACCTTC.

The count of this clone is one. The V call is TRBV24-1, the J call TRBJ1-2, with D possibly TRBD1 on 5 matching bases. V was cut by 12 bases and J by 3 bases, with 16 bases left in between. CDR3 size: 13 residues. CDR1 is KGHDR and CDR2 is SFDVKD in the germline V gene. The CDR3 spells CASSRSGYYGYTF. CDR3 nucleotides: TGTGCCTCTTCTCGGTCAGGGTACTATGGCTACACCTTC.

The J gene is TRBJ2-3, the V gene TRBV7-3, with 11 bases matching TRBD2. Germline-derived CDR1 and CDR2 are SGHTA and FQGTGA. Trimming removed 0 bases from V and 2 bases from J; junction bases left unmatched: 1. The CDR3 sequence is 16 residues long. The CDR3 bases are TGTGCCAGCAGCTTAACTAGCGGGAGGGCCACAGATACGCAGTATTTT. Amino acids: CASSLTSGRATDTQYF.

This clone was observed a single time. The chain employs TRBV6-5 and TRBJ2-7; 10 bases map to TRBD2. The junction had 4 bases not matched to a gene; V was cut back by 6 bases and J by 2 bases. The CDR3 sequence is 14 residues long. Germline V gives CDR1 MNHEY, CDR2 SVGAGI. The CDR3 sequence is CASSLAGEAYEQYF. CDR3 DNA: TGTGCCAGCAGCCTAGCGGGAGAGGCCTACGAGCAGTACTTC.

This clone turned up a few times. The chain combines TRBV19 with TRBJ1-4, with TRBD1 matching over 9 bases. The germline V gene has CDR1 LNHDA and CDR2 SQIVND (reference sequence). The J segment lost 2 bases and the V segment lost 6 bases, leaving 10 bases of the junction unmatched. The CDR3 length is 17 residues. The CDR3 spells CASRLSGTGMTNEKLFF. CDR3 coding DNA: TGTGCCAGTAGACTTTCCGGGACAGGGATGACTAATGAAAAACTGTTTTTT.

V is TRBV11-1 and J is TRBJ2-5; TRBD1 matches at 7 bases. CDR1 is SGHAT and CDR2 is FQDESV in the germline V gene (reference sequence). This CDR3 contains 14 residues. The trim removed 3 bases at V and 5 bases at J, leaving 6 bases unmatched. The CDR3 protein is CASSLGQRRETQYF. The CDR3 nucleotides read TGTGCCAGCAGCTTGGGACAGCGTCGCGAGACCCAGTACTTC.

The chain has TRBV6-2 or TRBV6-3 and TRBJ1-1; TRBD1 agrees at 7 bases. Per the germline V gene, CDR1 is MNHEY and CDR2 is SVGEGT. Trimming took 2 bases from V and 0 from J; bases not matched to a gene: 9. This CDR3 region has 17 residues. CDR3 loop: CASSYAGQGGMNTEAFF. Written as DNA, the CDR3 is TGTGCCAGCAGTTACGCCGGGCAGGGGGGCATGAACACTGAAGCTTTCTTT.

The chain combines TRBV18 with TRBJ2-7, with 8 nucleotides matching TRBD1. The CDR3 spans 17 residues. Germline lookup yields CDR1 KGHSH and CDR2 LQKENI. V gave up 3 bases and J gave up 5 bases; unmatched junction bases: 15. The CDR3 spells CASSPVDRGLVFNEQYF. The CDR3 nucleotides are TGTGCCAGCTCACCGGTTGACAGGGGCTTAGTATTTAACGAGCAGTACTTC.

This chain uses TRBV7-2 with TRBJ2-7, with D hard to call. Germline loops: CDR1 SGHTA, CDR2 FQGNSA. This CDR3 region has 14 residues. The V end was cut by 0 bases, the J end by 0 bases, with 6 bases between. The CDR3 loop reads CASSLAYNSYEQYF. CDR3 nucleotide sequence: TGTGCCAGCAGCTTAGCATACAACTCCTACGAGCAGTACTTC. The full variable domain, completed using reference TRBV7-2 and TRBJ2-7, is GAGVSQSPSNKVTEKGKDVELRCDPISGHTALYWYRQSLGQGLEFLIYFQGNSAPDKSGLPSDRFSAERTGGSVSTLTIQRTQQEDSAVYLCASSLAYNSYEQYFGPGTRLTVT.

J is TRBJ1-1 and V is TRBV19; D not resolved. The CDR3 consists of 15 residues. Germline values: CDR1 LNHDA, CDR2 SQIVND (reference sequence). Trimming shortened V by 7 bases and J by 2 bases, and 17 bases separated the two germline ends. The CDR3 reads CASTVLAEANTEAFF. The CDR3, as DNA: TGTGCCAGTACCGTGTTAGCAGAGGCAAACACTGAAGCTTTCTTT. The full variable domain, its missing parts supplied by reference TRBV19 and TRBJ1-1, is DGGITQSPKYLFRKEGQNVTLSCEQNLNHDAMYWYRQDPGQGLRLIYYSQIVNDFQKGDIAEGYSVSREKKESFPLTVTSAQKNPTAFYLCASTVLAEANTEAFFGQGTRLTVV.